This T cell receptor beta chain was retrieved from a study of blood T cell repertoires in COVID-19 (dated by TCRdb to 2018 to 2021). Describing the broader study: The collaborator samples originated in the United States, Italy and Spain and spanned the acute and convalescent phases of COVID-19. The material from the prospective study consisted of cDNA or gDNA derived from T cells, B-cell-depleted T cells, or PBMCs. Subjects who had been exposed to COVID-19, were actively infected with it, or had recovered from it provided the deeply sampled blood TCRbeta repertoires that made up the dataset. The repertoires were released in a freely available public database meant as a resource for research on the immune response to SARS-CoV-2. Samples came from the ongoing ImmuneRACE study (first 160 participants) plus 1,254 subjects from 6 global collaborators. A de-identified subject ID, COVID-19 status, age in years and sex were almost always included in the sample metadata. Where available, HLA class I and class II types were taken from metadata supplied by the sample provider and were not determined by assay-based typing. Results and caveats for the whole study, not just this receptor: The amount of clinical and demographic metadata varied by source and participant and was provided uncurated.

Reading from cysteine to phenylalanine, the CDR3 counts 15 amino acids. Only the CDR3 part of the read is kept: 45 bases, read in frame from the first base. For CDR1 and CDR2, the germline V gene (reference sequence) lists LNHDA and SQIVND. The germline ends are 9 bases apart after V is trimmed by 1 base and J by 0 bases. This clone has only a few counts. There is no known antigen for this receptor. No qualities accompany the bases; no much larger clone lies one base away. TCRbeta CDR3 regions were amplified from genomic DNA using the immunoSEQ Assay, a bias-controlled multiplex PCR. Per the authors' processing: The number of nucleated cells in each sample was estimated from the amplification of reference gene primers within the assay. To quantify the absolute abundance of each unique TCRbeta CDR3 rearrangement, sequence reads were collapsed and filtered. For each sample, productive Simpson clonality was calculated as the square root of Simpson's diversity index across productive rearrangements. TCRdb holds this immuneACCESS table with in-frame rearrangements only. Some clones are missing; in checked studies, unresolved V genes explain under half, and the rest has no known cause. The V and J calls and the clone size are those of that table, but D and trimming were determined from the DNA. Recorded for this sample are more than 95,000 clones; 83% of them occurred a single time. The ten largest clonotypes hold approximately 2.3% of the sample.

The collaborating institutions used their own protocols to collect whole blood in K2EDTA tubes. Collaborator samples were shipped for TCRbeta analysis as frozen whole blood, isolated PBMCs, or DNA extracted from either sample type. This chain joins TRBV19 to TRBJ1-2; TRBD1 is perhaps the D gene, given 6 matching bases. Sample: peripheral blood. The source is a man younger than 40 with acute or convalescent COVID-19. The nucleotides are TGTGCCAGTAGTATAGCACAGGGAGCTAACTATGGCTACACCTTC. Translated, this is CASSIAQGANYGYTF.